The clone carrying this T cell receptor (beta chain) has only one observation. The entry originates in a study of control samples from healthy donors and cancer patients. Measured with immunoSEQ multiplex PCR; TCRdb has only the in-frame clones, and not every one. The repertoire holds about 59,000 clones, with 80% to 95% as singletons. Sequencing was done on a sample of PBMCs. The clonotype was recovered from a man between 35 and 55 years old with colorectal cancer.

The CDR3 DNA reads as TGTGCCAGCTCGCGCAGGGATGGCTACACCTTC. Protein product: CASSRRDGYTF. The V and J genes are TRBV18 and TRBJ1-2, with TRBD1 as a possible D gene (5 bases). The germline V and J ends were trimmed by 6 bases and 6 bases, with 8 bases remaining between them. Germline V CDR1 and CDR2: KGHSH, LQKENI. The CDR3 extends over 11 amino acids. Full variable domain (outside the CDR3, taken from reference TRBV18 and TRBJ1-2): NAGVMQNPRHLVRRRGQEARLRCSPMKGHSHVYWYRQLPEEGLKFMVYLQKENIIDESGMPKERFSAEFPKEGPSILRIQQVVRGDSAAYFCASSRRDGYTFGSGTRLTVV.